This T cell receptor beta chain stems from a study of T cells in Graves' hyperthyroidism and ophthalmopathy (dated by TCRdb to the late 2010s). General notes on the study: TCR V-J signatures able to tell the groups apart were searched for in a discovery cohort of 100 patients, of whom around 43 had Graves' ophthalmopathy and roughly 57 had stable Graves' hyperthyroidism. Once sampling was done, hyperthyroidism patients were given methimazole at a starting dose of 30 mg daily, whereas ophthalmopathy patients were given high-dose intravenous methylprednisolone. Whether ophthalmopathy could be predicted prospectively was tested in an independent validation cohort made up of under 20 hyperthyroidism patients plus 17 patients who later progressed to ophthalmopathy. In more than 5 Graves' hyperthyroidism patients, the study also compared T-cell repertoires from thyroid tissue with T-cell repertoires from blood. According to the paper, TCR Vbeta CDR3 sequencing was carried out on 120 to 150 peripheral blood samples, which came from 40 to 45 ophthalmopathy, around 75 hyperthyroidism and around 17 progressor patients. The 100 discovery patients were randomly split 7:3 into training and test sets. Beyond this particular receptor, the publication reports: Blood samples also contained most of the expanded thyroid clonotypes (frequency above 0.001), which suggests that blood repertoires may reflect thyroid immune responses. No statistical method was used to set the sample size in advance, and investigators knew the group allocation. A model built on a 13 V-J signature distinguished ophthalmopathy from stable hyperthyroidism, reaching approximately 89% sensitivity and around 82% specificity in cross-validation and 80%/75% in testing. In validation, the model predicted progression to ophthalmopathy a median of roughly six months before onset, with roughly 70% sensitivity and 72.22% specificity.

The CDR3 spans 15 residues, from the cysteine through the phenylalanine. Solely the CDR3 DNA is kept, with 45 bases framed from the first base. V lost 5 bases and J lost 11 bases, and the count of bases not matched to a germline gene is 11. Graves' hyperthyroidism was defined as stable when no progression to ophthalmopathy occurred over 18 months of follow-up. The hyperthyroidism patients were between 18 and 65 years old and newly diagnosed, with a disease duration of less than 2 months. Exclusion was applied to patients with uncontrolled infections, other autoimmune diseases, pregnancy or lactation. Diagnoses relied on clinical symptoms, serum thyroxine and TRAb, thyroid ultrasound and orbital computed tomography. Total RNA was extracted using Trizol reagent, and RNA quality was assessed on an Agilent 2100 Bioanalyzer. The TCR beta CDR3 regions were amplified from RNA transcripts. A first-round RT-PCR of the TCR CDR3 used the HTBI primer set with the Qiagen OneStep RT-PCR kit. Libraries were constructed in a second round of multiplex PCR, after which size selection and purification were performed. The libraries were sequenced on an Illumina HiSeq2000 using paired-end 100 bp reads. The authors' analysis ran thus. SOAPnuke was used to process the raw data, removing reads that contained adapters or uncalled bases, had a mean Phred below 15, or lacked an exact match to the constant primer or identifier. COPE v1.2.5 was used to merge the high-quality paired reads, and each unique nucleotide sequence was defined as a clonotype. MiTCR v1.1 was used to align clonotypes to the IMGT TRBV, TRBD and TRBJ reference segments. Only V-J combinations with frequency above 0.0001, covering 99% to 99.2% of repertoires, were analysed. The TCS score was defined as the ratio of F50 (clonal expansion) to E x V (chaos), calculated using BLOSUM62-based TCRdist between CDR3 peptides within each V-J. Welch's t-statistics and random forest reduced 500 to 550 V-J features to under 15, which were used in a naive Bayes classifier (R e1071). The Morisita-Horn index was used to measure how similar the thyroid and blood repertoires were. TCRdb reprocessed the public reads (quality trimming at Q25 with fastp, clone calling with MiXCR) and kept in-frame beta chains. Every entry covers one CDR3 protein and lists the most common genes and DNA from its rows. V and J calls and clone size were set by TCRdb, not the authors. The sample data list 500,000 to 600,000 distinct CDR3 sequences, and roughly 50% of these were observed just once. The ten largest clones add up to around 8% of the sample.

Note on this clonotype: Its antigen is currently not known. Per-nucleotide qualities are absent, and no much larger clonotype sits a single base away.

Input material: peripheral blood or thyroid tissue (not recorded which). This TCR came from a young woman with Graves' hyperthyroidism. Recombination connected TRBV12-3 or TRBV12-4 to TRBJ1-5, with TRBD1 matching 11 junction bases. The CDR3 sequence is CASSVRTGGRGTQHF. The base sequence is TGTGCCAGCAGTGTCCGGACAGGGGGCAGGGGGACCCAGCATTTT.